One sample yielded the 32 T cell receptor beta chains listed below, sequenced in a study of blood T cell repertoires in COVID-19. The method was immunoSEQ multiplex PCR; TCRdb's version includes in-frame clones alone and lacks a portion of them. The sample holds 120,000 or so clones, roughly four fifths seen once. Sequencing was carried out using peripheral blood. Source of these receptors: a human donor in a cohort sampled during active COVID-19.

The chain is built from TRBV4-1 and TRBJ1-1; 9 bases fit TRBD1. This CDR3 comprises 16 residues. Germline V CDR1 and CDR2: MGHRA, YSYEKL. Germline trimming cut 3 bases from V and 6 bases from J; bases unmatched to any gene: 11. The CDR3 protein is CASSQTTLQGAAEAFF. CDR3 coding DNA: TGCGCCAGCAGCCAGACGACCTTACAGGGGGCCGCTGAAGCTTTCTTT.

The chain uses TRBV7-7 and TRBJ2-7; D possibly corresponds to TRBD2 (6 bases). V lost 1 base, J lost 1 base, and 11 bases lay in between. Germline-derived CDR1 and CDR2 are SSHAT and FNYEAQ (reference sequence). The CDR3 sequence is 15 residues long. The CDR3 DNA is TGTGCCAGCAGCTTAGAACTAGCTCCTTCCTACGAGCAGTACTTC. Encoded protein: CASSLELAPSYEQYF.

The chain has TRBV9 and TRBJ1-3; D remains unclear. Germline assignment: CDR1 SGDLS and CDR2 YYNGEE. This CDR3 has 14 amino acids. The germline V and J ends were trimmed by 4 bases and 4 bases, with 12 bases remaining between them. CDR3 coding DNA: TGTGCCAGCAGCTTCCTTCTGGAGGGAAACACCATATATTTT. This encodes CASSFLLEGNTIYF. Full variable domain (missing parts from reference TRBV9 and TRBJ1-3): DSGVTQTPKHLITATGQRVTLRCSPRSGDLSVYWYQQSLDQGLQFLIQYYNGEERAKGNILERFSAQQFPDLHSELNLSSLELGDSALYFCASSFLLEGNTIYFGEGSWLTVV.

This rearrangement joins TRBV7-9 to TRBJ2-2; 13 nucleotides match TRBD2. Germline-derived CDR1 and CDR2 are SEHNR and FQNEAQ (reference sequence). The CDR3 loop spans 16 amino acids. V gave up 4 bases and J gave up 6 bases; unmatched junction bases: 5. The CDR3 loop reads CASSYWGLAGPGELFF. Written as DNA, the CDR3 is TGTGCCAGCAGCTACTGGGGACTAGCGGGGCCCGGGGAGCTGTTTTTT.

The chain recombines TRBV5-1 with TRBJ1-4, with TRBD1 matching over 7 bases. The junction had 8 bases not matched to a gene; V was cut back by 4 bases and J by 8 bases. The CDR3 has 14 amino acids. The germline V gene encodes CDR1 SGHRS and CDR2 YFSETQ. CDR3 sequence reads: CASSPGAGGEKLFF. CDR3 nucleotide sequence: TGCGCCAGCAGCCCGGGGGCAGGGGGAGAAAAACTGTTTTTT.

The chain recombines TRBV12-5 with TRBJ2-3, with D unclear. Germline V lookup: CDR1 LGHNT, CDR2 FRNRAP. There are 14 residues in the CDR3. Trimming took 4 bases from V and 4 from J, leaving 12 bases between them. The DNA of the CDR3 is TGTGCTAGTGGTTCGATGGTTGGGCCAGATACGCAGTATTTT. Encoded protein: CASGSMVGPDTQYF.

The V call is TRBV5-5, the J call TRBJ1-2, with a weak D call TRBD1 (5 bases). Trimming left V 0 bases short and J 8 bases short, with 17 bases between. CDR1 and CDR2 from the germline V gene are SGHKS and YYEKEE (reference sequence). The CDR3 extends over 15 amino acids. CDR3 DNA: TGTGCCAGCAGCTTGGAGGGGTCCAGTAGGCTAGGCTACACCTTC. Translated: CASSLEGSSRLGYTF.

This chain joins TRBV5-1 and TRBJ2-5; TRBD2 aligns across 9 bases. The CDR3 is 15 residues long. The J segment lost 3 bases and the V segment lost 1 base, leaving 4 bases of the junction unmatched. Germline V gene sequence: CDR1 SGHRS, CDR2 YFSETQ. The CDR3 region has the DNA TGCGCCAGCAGCTTGTTACGCGGGGGGGAAGAGACCCAGTACTTC. Residues: CASSLLRGGEETQYF.

CDR3 DNA: TGTGCCACCAGTGGCTGGACTAGCGGGGGGGCCGGGGAGCTGTTTTTT. The encoded protein is CATSGWTSGGAGELFF. The rearrangement uses TRBV24-1 and TRBJ2-2; 15 positions agree with TRBD2. Germline CDR1 reads KGHDR; CDR2 reads SFDVKD. The junction had 3 bases not matched to a gene; V was cut back by 5 bases and J by 6 bases. The CDR3 totals 16 residues.

CDR3 region: CASSQDQRLKDTQYF. For the CDR3, the DNA is TGTGCCAGCAGCCAAGATCAGCGGTTGAAAGATACGCAGTATTTT. The chain couples TRBV3-1 (or the pseudogene TRBV3-2) to TRBJ2-3; possible D gene TRBD2, 5 bases. The CDR3 has 15 amino acids. Deletions cut 0 bases from V and 5 bases from J, with 12 bases between. The germline CDR1 and CDR2 sequences are LGHDT and YNNKEL (reference sequence).

This clone was observed at least ten times. V gene TRBV7-9 combines with J gene TRBJ2-3; D perhaps matches TRBD1 (5 bases). CDR3 length: 15 amino acids. Germline V gene lookup returns CDR1 SEHNR and CDR2 FQNEAQ (reference sequence). Trimming pared 2 bases from V and 5 bases from J, leaving 14 bases between. This CDR3 is CASSLLVGDGDTQYF. The CDR3, as DNA: TGTGCCAGCAGCTTACTCGTAGGGGATGGAGATACGCAGTATTTT.

The chain combines TRBV6-1 with TRBJ1-5; D is possibly TRBD1 (5 bases). Trimming took off 2 bases at V and 6 bases at J, with 11 bases between the two ends. The length of the CDR3 is 14 residues. CDR1 is MNHNS, CDR2 SASEGT, per germline. The CDR3 nucleotides read TGTGCCAGCAGTGAAACCAGGGTCCCTCAGCCCCAGCATTTT. It specifies CASSETRVPQPQHF.

The chain carries TRBV7-6 and TRBJ2-7; D remains ambiguous. This CDR3 is 15 amino acids long. The V end lost 2 bases, the J end lost 0 bases, and 11 bases lay between the germline ends. Germline CDR1 and CDR2: SGHVS and FNYEAQ. The CDR3 sequence is CASSLLARSSYEQYF. For the CDR3, the DNA is TGTGCCAGCAGCTTATTGGCGCGGAGCTCCTACGAGCAGTACTTC.

The gene calls are TRBV19 and TRBJ1-5, with 9 positions matching TRBD1. J gave up 4 bases and V 5 bases, and 3 bases lay outside the gene matches. The CDR3 length is 14 residues. Germline CDR1 is LNHDA and CDR2 is SQIVND (reference sequence). The CDR3 coding sequence is TGTGCCAGTAGTGTCGGACAGGGGAATCAGCCCCAGCATTTT. Translated: CASSVGQGNQPQHF.

V usage is TRBV11-2 and J usage is TRBJ2-1, with TRBD2 matching over 9 bases. Trimming at V came to 2 bases and at J to 4 bases, leaving 0 bases not matched to a gene. The germline gives CDR1 SGHAT, CDR2 FQNNGV. CDR3 size: 14 residues. CDR3 residues: CASSLTSGYNEQFF. The CDR3 DNA reads as TGTGCCAGCAGCTTAACTAGCGGGTACAATGAGCAGTTCTTC. Using reference TRBV11-2 and TRBJ2-1 for the parts outside the CDR3, the full variable domain is EAGVAQSPRYKIIEKRQSVAFWCNPISGHATLYWYQQILGQGPKLLIQFQNNGVVDDSQLPKDRFSAERLKGVDSTLKIQPAKLEDSAVYLCASSLTSGYNEQFFGPGTRLTVL.

The count of this clone is one. J is TRBJ2-5 and V is TRBV7-2, with TRBD2 matching 7 bases. CDR3 length: 15 residues. From germline, CDR1 is SGHTA and CDR2 FQGNSA. V lost 8 bases, J lost 2 bases, and 11 bases stayed unmatched. CDR3 in DNA: TGTGCCAGCGCGATAGTAGCTAGCGGACAAGAGACCCAGTACTTC. Protein sequence: CASAIVASGQETQYF.

This clone was detected once. The CDR3 nucleotides read TGTGCCAGCAGCAGGGGGACAGAAAAACTGTTTTTT. Translating gives CASSRGTEKLFF. The chain joins TRBV7-9 to TRBJ1-4; D might be TRBD1 (6 bases). Trimming removed 5 bases at V and 8 bases at J, with 9 bases between. The CDR3 is 12 residues long. From germline, CDR1 is SEHNR and CDR2 FQNEAQ (reference sequence).

This clone has only a few counts. The same CDR3 is also encoded by other DNA sequences in this sample. The chain recombines TRBV5-1 with TRBJ2-2; D unclear. Trimming shortened V by 0 bases and J by 4 bases, and 4 bases separated the two germline ends. Germline V CDR1 and CDR2: SGHRS, YFSETQ. This CDR3 spans 13 amino acids. DNA for the CDR3: TGCGCCAGCAGCTTGGCCGGCACCGGGGAGCTGTTTTTT. It specifies CASSLAGTGELFF.

The chain employs TRBV11-2 and TRBJ2-3; 10 bases match TRBD2. The germline V gene has CDR1 SGHAT and CDR2 FQNNGV. The CDR3 totals 14 residues. Trimming removed 1 base from V and 13 bases from J; junction bases left unmatched: 8. CDR3 in DNA: TGTGCCAGCAGCTTAGTTTTAGCGGGGGGCGCGGAGTATTTT. It is translated as CASSLVLAGGAEYF.

In DNA, the CDR3 is TGTGCCAGCAGTTCCCTGAGGTTGAGGACTAATCAGCCCCAGCATTTT. Translating it yields CASSSLRLRTNQPQHF. The chain links TRBV6-5 to TRBJ1-5; D remains ambiguous. Germline CDR1 is MNHEY and CDR2 is SVGAGI. This CDR3 contains 16 residues. V was trimmed by 4 bases and J by 4 bases, leaving 17 bases between them.

This sequence joins TRBV10-1 and TRBJ2-3; 8 bases line up with TRBD1. Trimming at V came to 8 bases and at J to 2 bases, leaving 6 bases not matched to a gene. The CDR3 is made up of 14 amino acids. The germline CDR1 and CDR2 sequences are WNHNN and SYGVQD (reference sequence). The CDR3 coding sequence is TGCGCCAGCGGGCAGGGGGCCTTCACAGATACGCAGTATTTT. It yields the protein CASGQGAFTDTQYF.

This clone has a handful of counts. The chain couples TRBV2 to TRBJ1-6; 7 bases fit TRBD1. CDR1 and CDR2 from the germline V gene are SNHLY and FYNNEI. CDR3 length: 14 residues. J lost 7 bases, V lost 8 bases, and 8 bases had no gene match. The DNA of the CDR3 is TGTGCCAGCGAGGACAGGCGCCCAAATTCACCCCTCCACTTT. Translating it yields CASEDRRPNSPLHF.

V and J are TRBV5-4 and TRBJ2-1; D remains ambiguous. The length of the CDR3 is 13 residues. Per germline, CDR1 SGHNT and CDR2 YYREEE (reference sequence). V lost 2 bases and J lost 5, with 8 bases in between. In nucleotides, the CDR3 is TGTGCCAGCAGCTTCACAGCCAACAATGAGCAGTTCTTC. It codes for CASSFTANNEQFF.

This chain joins TRBV27 and TRBJ2-5; TRBD2 agrees at 12 bases. The CDR3 loop spans 16 amino acids. The V segment lost 4 bases and the J segment 5 bases; nucleotides outside the gene matches: 8. CDR1 and CDR2 from the germline V gene are MNHEY and SMNVEV (reference sequence). The CDR3 spells CASSSLAGGVFETQYF. CDR3 sequence (DNA): TGTGCCAGCAGTTCACTAGCGGGGGGTGTTTTTGAGACCCAGTACTTC.

The V call is TRBV15, the J call TRBJ1-5; 8 bases are a match to TRBD1. The CDR3 totals 15 residues. Germline-derived CDR1 and CDR2 are LNHNV and YYDKDF (reference sequence). J gave up 9 bases and V 0 bases, and 7 bases lay outside the gene matches. The CDR3 spells CATSRDGQGVWPQHF. DNA of the CDR3: TGTGCCACCAGCAGAGATGGACAGGGCGTTTGGCCCCAGCATTTT.

The chain uses TRBV28 and TRBJ1-2, with D maybe TRBD1 (5 bases). The CDR3 is 14 residues long. Germline CDR1 is MDHEN and CDR2 is SYDVKM. With 4 bases removed from V and 6 bases from J, the gap between germline ends came to 15 bases. In DNA, the CDR3 is TGTGCCAGCAGTTGGGAGGGGTTCACACATGGCTACACCTTC. Protein: CASSWEGFTHGYTF.

The rearrangement links TRBV7-8 to TRBJ1-5; no definite D call. The CDR3 totals 17 residues. Trimming stripped 5 bases from V and 9 bases from J, with 26 bases between. CDR1 is SGHVS and CDR2 is FQNEAQ in the germline V gene. The CDR3 DNA sequence: TGTGCCAGCAGCCTCCAGACCACCCTCCCGACAATTTCGCCCCAGCATTTT. Residues: CASSLQTTLPTISPQHF.

The CDR3 DNA follows: TGTGCCAGCAGTAGGACAGGGGAATTAAGGACCTTC. Translation: CASSRTGELRTF. The chain links TRBV2 to TRBJ1-2; 9 bases align to TRBD1. The CDR3 has 12 amino acids. The V and J ends lost 5 bases and 14 bases, in that order; junction bases with no gene match: 9. Germline V gene lookup returns CDR1 SNHLY and CDR2 FYNNEI.

The chain has TRBV19 and TRBJ1-1; possibly TRBD1 for D (5 bases). V dropped 3 bases and J dropped 0 bases, with 11 bases sitting between them. This CDR3 is 15 amino acids long. Germline lookup yields CDR1 LNHDA and CDR2 SQIVND (reference sequence). CDR3 coding DNA: TGTGCCAGTAGTATCGGGGGGACCTTGAACACTGAAGCTTTCTTT. This sequence encodes CASSIGGTLNTEAFF.

The genes are TRBV11-3 and TRBJ2-3; 13 nucleotides align to TRBD2. The CDR3 loop spans 17 amino acids. Germline lookup yields CDR1 SGHNT and CDR2 YENEEA. V lost 0 bases to trimming and J lost 4 bases; unmatched junction nucleotides: 4. As DNA, the CDR3 is TGTGCCAGCAGCTTAGATGGGACTAGCGGGGAGGCAGATACGCAGTATTTT. Its protein product is CASSLDGTSGEADTQYF.

The chain joins TRBV5-1 to TRBJ1-2; tentative D call: TRBD1 (5 bases). The V gene lost 1 base and the J gene lost 2 bases, with 15 bases spanning the gap. This CDR3 comprises 16 residues. CDR1 and CDR2 (germline): SGHRS, YFSETQ. CDR3 sequence (DNA): TGCGCCAGCAGCTTGCCTCCAAACGGGGGAAACTATGGCTACACCTTC. The encoded protein is CASSLPPNGGNYGYTF.

The V and J genes are TRBV27 and TRBJ2-2; TRBD2 is a possible D gene (5 bases). The CDR3 is 14 residues long. The ends were cut back, 6 bases at V and 5 bases at J, with 13 bases in the middle. From germline, CDR1 is MNHEY and CDR2 SMNVEV (reference sequence). The DNA of the CDR3 is TGTGCCAGCAGCCCGAACCGGGGAACCGGGGAGCTGTTTTTT. Residues: CASSPNRGTGELFF.